Following are 27 T cell receptor beta chains from one sample sequenced in a study of PD-1 blockade in classical Hodgkin lymphoma. Produced via immunoSEQ multiplex PCR; TCRdb's table is partial and in-frame only. The sample shows under 20,000 clones, roughly 82% of them seen only once. Every single patient, without exception, relapsed after autologous stem cell transplantation, and brentuximab vedotin exposure varied. This specimen consisted of peripheral blood mononuclear cells (PBMCs), obtained before the second cycle of nivolumab. The origin of the receptors is a human donor with classical Hodgkin lymphoma.

The rearrangement uses TRBV10-3 and TRBJ2-5, with 7 bases matching TRBD2. The CDR3 contains 17 residues. CDR1 and CDR2 from the germline V gene are ENHRY and SYGVKD. V gave up 2 bases and J gave up 3 bases; unmatched junction bases: 12. CDR3 sequence: CAISERVAGRGKETQYF. CDR3 bases: TGTGCCATCAGTGAGAGGGTGGCAGGGCGGGGGAAAGAGACCCAGTACTTC.

This sequence joins TRBV7-2 and TRBJ1-5, with D perhaps TRBD1 (5 bases). The CDR3 loop spans 15 amino acids. Trimming took off 3 bases at V and 3 bases at J, with 12 bases between the two ends. The germline CDR1 and CDR2 sequences are SGHTA and FQGNSA. The CDR3: CASSFAGGYNQPQHF. In nucleotides, the CDR3 is TGTGCCAGCAGCTTCGCGGGGGGTTACAATCAGCCCCAGCATTTT.

This clone was seen only a few times. V is TRBV7-8 and J is TRBJ1-2; D not resolved. Germline CDR1 is SGHVS and CDR2 is FQNEAQ. This CDR3 has 12 residues. Trimming removed 4 bases from V and 6 bases from J, with 9 bases in between. DNA for the CDR3: TGTGCCAGCAGCTCGAAGGTGGATGGCTACACCTTC. This sequence encodes CASSSKVDGYTF.

The J gene is TRBJ2-1, the V gene TRBV7-7; 11 nucleotides line up with TRBD2. The junction had 11 bases not matched to a gene; V was cut back by 4 bases and J by 6 bases. Germline V lookup: CDR1 SSHAT, CDR2 FNYEAQ (reference sequence). This CDR3 comprises 17 residues. The CDR3 DNA follows: TGTGCCAGCAGCTCAATAGCGGGGGGGTGGCCACCCAATGAGCAGTTCTTC. It encodes CASSSIAGGWPPNEQFF.

This clone was found a few times. The V gene is TRBV10-3, the J gene TRBJ2-1; possible D gene TRBD2, 7 bases. Germline assignment: CDR1 ENHRY and CDR2 SYGVKD. The CDR3 loop spans 15 amino acids. Trimming took off 4 bases at V and 5 bases at J, with 15 bases between the two ends. CDR3 sequence (DNA): TGTGCCATCAGTGTTAGGGCGGGGGCGGACAATGAGCAGTTCTTC. The encoded protein is CAISVRAGADNEQFF.

The rearrangement uses TRBV6-5 and TRBJ1-6; D is uncertain. Germline V gene sequence: CDR1 MNHEY, CDR2 SVGAGI. Trimming removed 5 bases from V and 9 bases from J, with 14 bases in between. The CDR3 sequence is 14 residues long. The CDR3: CASSRAVPGSPLHF. The CDR3 DNA reads TGTGCCAGCAGTCGGGCAGTCCCGGGTTCACCCCTCCACTTT.

CDR3 sequence: CASINLNQGPNTGELFF. For the CDR3, the DNA is TGTGCCAGTATCAATTTAAACCAGGGGCCCAACACCGGGGAGCTGTTTTTT. This chain connects TRBV19 to TRBJ2-2; possibly TRBD1 for D (6 bases). Trimming pared 7 bases from V and 2 bases from J, leaving 20 bases between. Germline lookup yields CDR1 LNHDA and CDR2 SQIVND (reference sequence). This CDR3 contains 17 residues.

This clone was found once. The chain is built from TRBV5-6 and TRBJ2-7; D possibly uses TRBD1 or TRBD2 (6 bases each). Trimming left V 2 bases short and J 6 bases short, with 12 bases between. Germline V gene lookup returns CDR1 SGHDT and CDR2 YYEEEE. This CDR3 has 13 amino acids. The CDR3 spells CASSFVGGGEQYF. CDR3 nucleotide sequence: TGTGCCAGCAGCTTCGTCGGAGGGGGCGAGCAGTACTTC.

The chain joins TRBV7-2 to TRBJ2-3, with 7 bases identical to TRBD2. V lost 1 base, J lost 0 bases, and 4 bases stayed unmatched. The length of the CDR3 is 16 residues. Germline V lookup: CDR1 SGHTA, CDR2 FQGNSA. The CDR3 loop reads CASSLVSGASTDTQYF. As DNA, the CDR3 is TGTGCCAGCAGCTTAGTAAGCGGGGCTAGCACAGATACGCAGTATTTT.

The rearrangement links TRBV10-3 to TRBJ2-3; 9 bases match TRBD2. The CDR3 totals 17 residues. The germline CDR1 and CDR2 sequences are ENHRY and SYGVKD. Trimming removed 3 bases from V and 0 bases from J; junction bases left unmatched: 7. CDR3 in amino acids: CAISDPLAGASTDTQYF. In DNA form, the CDR3 reads TGTGCCATCAGTGATCCGTTAGCGGGGGCAAGCACAGATACGCAGTATTTT.

The J gene is TRBJ1-4, the V gene TRBV5-6; no definite D call. The ends were cut back, 4 bases at V and 3 bases at J, with 7 bases in the middle. From germline, CDR1 is SGHDT and CDR2 YYEEEE. The CDR3 length is 13 residues. Here the CDR3 reads CASSGRANEKLFF. The CDR3, as DNA: TGTGCCAGCAGCGGCCGGGCTAATGAAAAACTGTTTTTT.

The rearrangement links TRBV27 to TRBJ2-1; either TRBD1 or TRBD2 may fit D (5 bases each). This CDR3 region has 16 residues. Trimming took 3 bases from V and 7 from J, leaving 19 bases between them. Germline V CDR1 and CDR2: MNHEY, SMNVEV (reference sequence). Here the CDR3 DNA reads TGTGCCAGCAGTTTCGACTCCGGGACGGTCTGGAATGAGCAGTTCTTC. Translation gives CASSFDSGTVWNEQFF.

The chain employs TRBV9 and TRBJ1-3; TRBD1 is a possible D gene (6 bases). Looked up from germline, CDR1 is SGDLS and CDR2 is YYNGEE. Trimming stripped 0 bases from V and 3 bases from J, with 10 bases between. The CDR3 runs to 15 residues. The CDR3 is CASSVDGRGGNTIYF. The CDR3 DNA reads as TGTGCCAGCAGCGTAGACGGCAGGGGTGGAAACACCATATATTTT.

The chain carries TRBV19 and TRBJ1-5; possible D gene TRBD1, 6 bases. The CDR3 has 18 amino acids. Trimming left V 3 bases short and J 3 bases short, with 21 bases between. Looked up from germline, CDR1 is LNHDA and CDR2 is SQIVND (reference sequence). The CDR3 bases are TGTGCCAGTAGTATTCAAGGGGGGTTCGGGCGTGACAATCAGCCCCAGCATTTT. Residues: CASSIQGGFGRDNQPQHF.

This chain uses TRBV10-3 with TRBJ2-7, with D perhaps assigned TRBD1 or TRBD2 (5 bases each). Germline V gene sequence: CDR1 ENHRY, CDR2 SYGVKD. The V end lost 10 bases, the J end lost 6 bases, and 19 bases lay between the germline ends. CDR3 length equals 13 residues. The CDR3 bases are TGTGCCACCTCCGGGACCGATATACGCGAGCAGTACTTC. Its protein is CATSGTDIREQYF.

In DNA, the CDR3 is TGCGCCAGCAGCCAAGAGAATGCAGGGGGTTCCTACAATGAGCAGTTCTTC. It encodes CASSQENAGGSYNEQFF. The genes are TRBV4-1 and TRBJ2-1; 7 positions agree with TRBD1. This CDR3 comprises 17 residues. The germline gives CDR1 MGHRA, CDR2 YSYEKL. V was clipped by 0 bases and J by 1 base; unmatched bases: 6.

There are a few counts of this clone. V gene TRBV14 combines with J gene TRBJ2-2; 7 bases map to TRBD1. The CDR3 totals 15 residues. The V segment lost 1 base and the J segment 1 base; nucleotides outside the gene matches: 0. Germline lookup yields CDR1 SGHDN and CDR2 FVKESK. CDR3 region: CASSQGTGNTGELFF. The CDR3 coding sequence is TGTGCCAGCAGCCAAGGGACAGGGAACACCGGGGAGCTGTTTTTT. Drawing the rest from reference TRBV14 and TRBJ2-2, the complete variable domain is EAGVTQFPSHSVIEKGQTVTLRCDPISGHDNLYWYRRVMGKEIKFLLHFVKESKQDESGMPNNRFLAERTGGTYSTLKVQPAELEDSGVYFCASSQGTGNTGELFFGEGSRLTVL.

The CDR3 is CASSTGLGESHYGYTF. In DNA, the CDR3 is TGTGCCAGCTCAACAGGGCTGGGGGAATCCCACTATGGCTACACCTTC. The V and J genes are TRBV18 and TRBJ1-2; tentative D call: TRBD1 (6 bases). The CDR3 spans 16 residues. Germline CDR1 KGHSH, CDR2 LQKENI. V lost 5 bases to trimming and J lost 3 bases, with 19 bases between them.

V usage is TRBV27 and J usage is TRBJ1-2, with D unresolved. The CDR3 has 11 amino acids. V gave up 2 bases and J gave up 2 bases, with 0 bases separating them. CDR1 and CDR2 from the germline V gene are MNHEY and SMNVEV (reference sequence). As DNA, the CDR3 is TGTGCCAGCAGTTTAAACTATGGCTACACCTTC. It yields the protein CASSLNYGYTF.

This clone was recorded only once. The chain combines TRBV10-3 with TRBJ2-2; perhaps TRBD2 as D (7 bases). Trimming removed 6 bases from V and 0 bases from J, with 8 bases in between. The CDR3 is made up of 14 amino acids. Germline CDR1 is ENHRY and CDR2 is SYGVKD. CDR3 sequence (DNA): TGTGCCATCAGCGGGGGGCCGAACACCGGGGAGCTGTTTTTT. It codes for CAISGGPNTGELFF.

This chain uses TRBV4-1 with TRBJ2-3; TRBD2 is a possible D gene (6 bases). There are 17 residues in the CDR3. Trimming shortened V by 6 bases and J by 4 bases, and 23 bases separated the two germline ends. In germline, CDR1 is MGHRA, CDR2 YSYEKL. DNA for the CDR3: TGCGCCAGCAGACCTAACCCGGGACTTAGGCGGGCAGATACGCAGTATTTT. This codes for CASRPNPGLRRADTQYF.

The V and J genes are TRBV15 and TRBJ2-3; 7 nucleotides agree with TRBD1. V was clipped by 5 bases and J by 3 bases; unmatched bases: 5. This CDR3 has 14 amino acids. Germline values: CDR1 LNHNV, CDR2 YYDKDF (reference sequence). The DNA of the CDR3 is TGTGCCACCAGCGGAACAGGGGAGACAGATACGCAGTATTTT. Its translation: CATSGTGETDTQYF. Using reference TRBV15 and TRBJ2-3 for the parts outside the CDR3, the full variable domain is DAMVIQNPRYQVTQFGKPVTLSCSQTLNHNVMYWYQQKSSQAPKLLFHYYDKDFNNEADTPDNFQSRRPNTSFCFLDIRSPGLGDTAMYLCATSGTGETDTQYFGPGTRLTVL.

V is TRBV10-3 and J is TRBJ1-1; D might be TRBD1 (6 bases). This CDR3 comprises 13 residues. V lost 5 bases and J 4 bases, leaving 11 bases between the germline ends. Germline V CDR1 and CDR2: ENHRY, SYGVKD. The CDR3 bases are TGTGCCATCAGTTTACAGGGAGGCACTGAAGCTTTCTTT. Protein: CAISLQGGTEAFF.

The V call is TRBV5-1, the J call TRBJ2-3; 9 bases are shared with TRBD2. V shed 0 bases and J 0 bases; nucleotides not matched to a gene: 5. The V gene's germline CDR1 is SGHRS and CDR2 YFSETQ. The CDR3 length is 17 residues. The CDR3 loop reads CASSLGAGGPSTDTQYF. CDR3 coding DNA: TGCGCCAGCAGCTTGGGTGCGGGGGGGCCTAGCACAGATACGCAGTATTTT.

The chain uses TRBV5-4 and TRBJ2-4, with 7 bases fitting TRBD2. The length of the CDR3 is 16 residues. Germline V gene data show CDR1 as SGHNT and CDR2 as YYREEE (reference sequence). The ends lost 0 bases at V and 2 bases at J; junction bases unmatched: 5. CDR3 protein: CASSLGGGGTKNIQYF. The CDR3 DNA reads TGTGCCAGCAGCTTGGGCGGGGGAGGGACCAAAAACATTCAGTACTTC. The entire variable domain, with the rest obtained from reference TRBV5-4 and TRBJ2-4, is as follows: ETGVTQSPTHLIKTRGQQVTLRCSSQSGHNTVSWYQQALGQGPQFIFQYYREEENGRGNFPPRFSGLQFPNYSSELNVNALELDDSALYLCASSLGGGGTKNIQYFGAGTRLSVL.

The rearrangement links TRBV5-6 to TRBJ2-3; 7 bases line up with TRBD2. The germline gives CDR1 SGHDT, CDR2 YYEEEE. V was pared by 3 bases and J by 1 base, with 11 bases of the junction left unmatched. The CDR3 totals 17 residues. CDR3: CASSSLEGLAGTDTQYF. The CDR3 bases are TGTGCCAGCAGCTCCCTGGAGGGGCTAGCGGGCACAGATACGCAGTATTTT.

The V gene is TRBV2, the J gene TRBJ2-3; no reliable D call. This CDR3 comprises 11 residues. Trimming took 6 bases from V and 6 from J, leaving 7 bases between them. Germline lookup yields CDR1 SNHLY and CDR2 FYNNEI. CDR3 amino acids: CASSSVDTQYF. The CDR3 nucleotides read TGTGCCAGCAGCAGCGTTGATACGCAGTATTTT.